The 23 T cell receptor beta chains presented below share a single source sample, sequenced in a study of blood T cell repertoires in COVID-19. Only in-frame clones appear in the TCRdb table, and some are missing; sequencing was by immunoSEQ multiplex PCR. The sample holds about 400,000 clones, nearly 90% seen once. Sample: PBMCs or T cells enriched from blood (not recorded which). All receptors come from a woman aged 40-49 years with acute COVID-19.

The V and J genes are TRBV7-5 and TRBJ2-7; the tabulated D call, TRBD1, remains unverified against the DNA. TRBV7-5 is termed a pseudogene. The CDR3 sequence is 17 residues long. CDR3 protein: CARSLARTGQGAYEQYF. For the CDR3, the DNA is TGTGCCAGAAGCTTAGCTAGAACGGGACAGGGGGCCTACGAGCAGTACTTC.

The rearrangement links TRBV2 to TRBJ1-5, with D tentatively TRBD1 (6 bases). V lost 6 bases and J lost 3, with 12 bases in between. CDR1 and CDR2 from the germline V gene are SNHLY and FYNNEI. The CDR3 consists of 14 residues. The DNA for the CDR3 is TGTGCCAGCAGCGATGGACAGCTCAATCAGCCCCAGCATTTT. It encodes CASSDGQLNQPQHF.

This clone has more than one count but fewer than ten. Other DNA sequences in the same sample also yield this CDR3. This chain joins TRBV5-1 and TRBJ1-2; TRBD1 matches at 11 bases. CDR1 and CDR2 from the germline V gene are SGHRS and YFSETQ. The junction had 1 base not matched to a gene; V was cut back by 2 bases and J by 4 bases. This CDR3 contains 14 residues. CDR3 coding DNA: TGCGCCAGCAGCTTAGGGACAGGGGGCTATGGCTACACCTTC. It translates to CASSLGTGGYGYTF.

The gene calls are TRBV7-9 and TRBJ1-4, with a possible D match to TRBD1 (5 bases). In germline, CDR1 is SEHNR, CDR2 FQNEAQ (reference sequence). Trimming took off 5 bases at V and 7 bases at J, with 17 bases between the two ends. The CDR3 covers 15 residues. The CDR3 is CASSHDSQVGEKLFF. In nucleotides, the CDR3 is TGTGCCAGCAGCCACGATTCACAGGTCGGTGAAAAACTGTTTTTT.

The genes are TRBV3-1 (or the pseudogene TRBV3-2) and TRBJ2-1, with a possible D match to TRBD1 (6 bases). In germline, CDR1 is LGHDT, CDR2 YNNKEL (reference sequence). The CDR3 sequence is 16 residues long. V dropped 0 bases and J dropped 4 bases, with 13 bases sitting between them. CDR3 amino acids: CASSQDISGAYNEQFF. The CDR3 DNA reads TGTGCCAGCAGCCAAGATATTTCAGGGGCATACAATGAGCAGTTCTTC.

The rearrangement uses TRBV5-6 and TRBJ2-3; TRBD2 might be the D (5 bases). Germline CDR1 is SGHDT and CDR2 is YYEEEE. The CDR3 sequence is 14 residues long. V was trimmed by 4 bases and J by 4 bases, leaving 13 bases between them. For the CDR3, the DNA is TGTGCCAGCAGCCCCGGGGTAGTGGCAGATACGCAGTATTTT. Protein sequence: CASSPGVVADTQYF.

The CDR3 region is CASSLTRGGDTQYF. CDR3 sequence (DNA): TGTGCCAGCAGCTTAACCAGGGGAGGGGATACGCAGTATTTT. The V call is TRBV13, the J call TRBJ2-3; weak D call: TRBD2 (7 bases). The CDR3 totals 14 residues. Germline-derived CDR1 and CDR2 are PRHDT and FYEKMQ (reference sequence). V lost 2 bases, J lost 6 bases, and 12 bases lay in between.

This chain links TRBV4-2 with TRBJ1-1; possibly TRBD1 for D (5 bases). The V end was cut by 4 bases, the J end by 2 bases, with 11 bases between. The CDR3 has 14 residues. Germline-derived CDR1 and CDR2 are LGHNA and YNFKEQ. CDR3 region: CASSPGGTNTEAFF. CDR3 bases: TGTGCCAGCAGCCCAGGAGGGACCAACACTGAAGCTTTCTTT.

The chain has TRBV6-5 and TRBJ2-1; a weak D match, TRBD2 (5 bases). The CDR3 length is 14 residues. Germline values: CDR1 MNHEY, CDR2 SVGAGI. V gave up 2 bases and J gave up 1 base, with 6 bases separating them. The CDR3 DNA reads TGTGCCAGCAGTTACCGGGATTCCTACAATGAGCAGTTCTTC. Translating it yields CASSYRDSYNEQFF.

The chain has TRBV3-1 (or the pseudogene TRBV3-2) and TRBJ2-2; D is perhaps TRBD1 (5 bases). Germline CDR1 reads LGHDT; CDR2 reads YNNKEL (reference sequence). V lost 1 base and J 2 bases, leaving 8 bases between the germline ends. This CDR3 is 15 amino acids long. The CDR3 sequence: CASSQVDTNTGELFF. In nucleotides, the CDR3 is TGTGCCAGCAGCCAAGTGGACACCAACACCGGGGAGCTGTTTTTT.

This rearrangement joins TRBV5-1 to TRBJ2-7; D is perhaps TRBD2 (6 bases). Germline CDR1 SGHRS, CDR2 YFSETQ. The CDR3 length is 14 residues. Trimming shortened V by 0 bases and J by 2 bases, and 9 bases separated the two germline ends. The chain's CDR3 is CASSLGGRPYEQYF. The CDR3 coding sequence is TGCGCCAGCAGCTTGGGGGGGAGGCCCTACGAGCAGTACTTC.

V and J are TRBV2 and TRBJ2-3; 10 bases map to TRBD1. Losses at the gene ends were 4 bases for V and 4 bases for J; bases not matched to a gene: 2. CDR1 and CDR2 (germline): SNHLY, FYNNEI. The CDR3 has 14 residues. CDR3 nucleotides: TGTGCCAGCAGTGGGGACAGGGGAGCAGATACGCAGTATTTT. Amino acids: CASSGDRGADTQYF.

The chain has TRBV6-5 and TRBJ1-1; TRBD1 matches 9 bases. Germline V gene lookup returns CDR1 MNHEY and CDR2 SVGAGI. The CDR3 is made up of 13 amino acids. V was pared by 6 bases and J by 8 bases, with 7 bases of the junction left unmatched. The CDR3 nucleotides are TGTGCCAGCAGCCGGACAGGGGATAGAGAAGCTTTCTTT. It is translated as CASSRTGDREAFF.

This clone appeared once. Other DNA sequences in the same sample also yield this CDR3. The J gene is TRBJ1-1, the V gene TRBV2; possibly TRBD1 for D (5 bases). The germline CDR1 and CDR2 sequences are SNHLY and FYNNEI. The CDR3 contains 12 residues. The germline V and J ends were trimmed by 3 bases and 4 bases, with 6 bases remaining between them. CDR3 nucleotides: TGTGCCAGCAGTGACAGGGTCACTGAAGCTTTCTTT. Its protein product is CASSDRVTEAFF.

The chain employs TRBV27 and TRBJ1-4; a possible D gene is TRBD1 (5 bases). The CDR3 is 14 amino acids. Germline V gives CDR1 MNHEY, CDR2 SMNVEV (reference sequence). V shed 6 bases and J shed 2 bases, with 10 bases lying between them. The CDR3 sequence: CASRSRQTNEKLFF. The CDR3 DNA sequence: TGTGCCAGCAGGAGTAGACAGACTAATGAAAAACTGTTTTTT. The whole variable domain, filled in from reference TRBV27 and TRBJ1-4, reads EAQVTQNPRYLITVTGKKLTVTCSQNMNHEYMSWYRQDPGLGLRQIYYSMNVEVTDKGDVPEGYKVSRKEKRNFPLILESPSPNQTSLYFCASRSRQTNEKLFFGSGTQLSVL.

V gene TRBV5-1 combines with J gene TRBJ2-3; 7 positions match TRBD2. Trimming removed 1 base from V and 2 bases from J; junction bases left unmatched: 4. The CDR3 is 15 residues long. CDR1 and CDR2 (germline): SGHRS, YFSETQ. The CDR3 spells CASSLPSGDTDTQYF. For the CDR3, the DNA is TGCGCCAGCAGCTTGCCCAGCGGGGACACAGATACGCAGTATTTT.

The genes are TRBV5-4 and TRBJ1-4, with TRBD1 matching over 7 bases. The V segment lost 4 bases and the J segment 4 bases; nucleotides outside the gene matches: 10. From germline, CDR1 is SGHNT and CDR2 YYREEE (reference sequence). CDR3 size: 16 residues. CDR3 in amino acids: CASSPRPGTDNEKLFF. The CDR3 nucleotides read TGTGCCAGCAGCCCCAGGCCCGGGACAGATAATGAAAAACTGTTTTTT. The full variable domain, completed using reference TRBV5-4 and TRBJ1-4, is ETGVTQSPTHLIKTRGQQVTLRCSSQSGHNTVSWYQQALGQGPQFIFQYYREEENGRGNFPPRFSGLQFPNYSSELNVNALELDDSALYLCASSPRPGTDNEKLFFGSGTQLSVL.

The V call is TRBV19, the J call TRBJ1-5; D perhaps matches TRBD1 (6 bases). This CDR3 is built from 15 residues. Trimming shortened V by 4 bases and J by 1 base, and 11 bases separated the two germline ends. The germline V gene has CDR1 LNHDA and CDR2 SQIVND (reference sequence). In nucleotides, the CDR3 is TGTGCCAGTAGTACAGGGGTTGGCAGCAATCAGCCCCAGCATTTT. As protein: CASSTGVGSNQPQHF.

The rearrangement joins TRBV6-5 to TRBJ2-1, with 10 bases matching TRBD1. The germline gives CDR1 MNHEY, CDR2 SVGAGI. The CDR3 runs to 15 residues. Trimming removed 2 bases from V and 7 bases from J; junction bases left unmatched: 5. CDR3 coding DNA: TGTGCCAGCAGTTACGACTGGACAGGGGGTAATGAGCAGTTCTTC. As protein: CASSYDWTGGNEQFF.

On this clone itself: Different DNA sequences within this sample yield the same CDR3. The V and J genes are TRBV3-1 (or the pseudogene TRBV3-2) and TRBJ2-3, with 10 bases aligning to TRBD2. This CDR3 is built from 14 residues. V lost 3 bases and J lost 6; bases outside the gene matches: 3. Germline assignment: CDR1 LGHDT and CDR2 YNNKEL (reference sequence). The CDR3 loop reads CASSQSGGADTQYF. The CDR3 coding sequence is TGTGCCAGCAGCCAGAGCGGGGGGGCCGATACGCAGTATTTT.

This clone was counted a few times. This chain joins TRBV3-1 (or the pseudogene TRBV3-2) and TRBJ2-2, with 9 nucleotides matching TRBD1. Germline CDR1 LGHDT, CDR2 YNNKEL (reference sequence). The CDR3 sequence is 16 residues long. V lost 4 bases to trimming and J lost 4 bases; unmatched junction nucleotides: 7. Written as DNA, the CDR3 is TGTGCCAGCAGCCCTCCACAGGGGGCGGGCACCGGGGAGCTGTTTTTT. This encodes CASSPPQGAGTGELFF.

This chain uses TRBV23-1 with TRBJ2-2, with 7 bases aligning to TRBD1. TRBV23-1 is placed among ORFs of uncertain function. With 0 bases clipped from V and 0 bases from J, the junction kept 13 bases outside the gene matches. The CDR3 covers 20 residues. The CDR3 DNA reads TGCGCCAGCAGTCAATCGGGGTTCGACAGGGCAACCCCGAACACCGGGGAGCTGTTTTTT. Its translation is CASSQSGFDRATPNTGELFF.

This clone has only one observation. This chain uses TRBV30 with TRBJ1-2; D unresolved. V lost 4 bases and J 2 bases, leaving 17 bases between the germline ends. Germline V gives CDR1 GTSNPN, CDR2 SVGIG (reference sequence). The CDR3 runs 15 residues. CDR3 loop: CAWTFDRGPNYGYTF. DNA for the CDR3: TGTGCCTGGACCTTCGACCGGGGTCCAAACTATGGCTACACCTTC.